These T cell receptor beta chains were read from a single sample in a study of identical twins. TCRdb used MiXCR to reprocess the 5' RACE reads, holding one entry per CDR3 protein. The sample shows around 250,000 distinct CDR3 sequences, 9.5% to 15% of them seen only once. The sample also formed part of further work on yellow fever vaccine responses in identical twins.

Sequenced sample: memory (CD45RO+) T cells sorted from blood. These receptor sequences come from a woman aged 18-35 years in good health. Both conserved end residues are part of each CDR3. A D gene is named only where the DNA matches it firmly. A clone size is listed for some rows: how often the clone was seen (once, few, many), or a class if it is expanded.

j_gene | d_gene | v_gene | abundance | len | CDR3aa | CDR3nt
TRBJ2-7 | TRBD1 | TRBV6-5 | . | 14 | CASSYGDRNYEQYF | TGTGCCAGCAGTTACGGGGACAGAAACTACGAGCAGTACTTC
TRBJ2-2 | . | TRBV10-2 | . | 16 | CASSEARLGNTGELFF | TGCGCCAGCAGTGAAGCTAGACTAGGCAACACCGGGGAGCTGTTTTTT
TRBJ2-1 | . | TRBV29-1 | . | 14 | CSVENWGSYNEQFF | TGCAGCGTTGAAAATTGGGGGTCCTACAATGAGCAGTTCTTC
TRBJ2-7 | . | TRBV12-3/TRBV12-4 | . | 13 | CASSLTGEGEQYF | TGTGCCAGCAGTCTGACAGGGGAGGGCGAGCAGTACTTC
TRBJ2-3 | TRBD2 | TRBV2 | few | 15 | CASDVTSRRTDTQYF | TGTGCCAGCGACGTGACTAGCAGACGCACAGATACGCAGTATTTT
TRBJ2-2 | . | TRBV18 | . | 13 | CASSLYSMRELFF | TGTGCCAGCTCACTATACTCGATGAGGGAGCTGTTTTTT
TRBJ1-2 | . | TRBV3-1 | many | 16 | CASSPEAAITSYGYTF | TGTGCCAGCAGCCCCGAGGCAGCGATAACATCCTATGGCTACACCTTC
TRBJ2-3 | . | TRBV20-1 | . | 15 | CSAISRARGTDTQYF | TGCAGTGCTATAAGCCGAGCGCGGGGCACAGATACGCAGTATTTT
TRBJ2-2 | . | TRBV14 | . | 15 | CASSQARGNTGELFF | TGTGCCAGCAGCCAAGCGCGAGGGAACACCGGGGAGCTGTTTTTT
TRBJ2-7 | TRBD2 | TRBV9 | many | 15 | CASSGLGGVSAEQYF | TGTGCCAGCAGCGGGTTGGGAGGGGTAAGCGCCGAGCAGTACTTC
TRBJ2-3 | . | TRBV4-3 | . | 13 | CASSQGDGRYQYF | TGCGCCAGCAGCCAAGGTGACGGGAGATATCAGTATTTT
TRBJ2-7 | . | TRBV7-9 | few | 16 | CASSLEGVRGSYEQYF | TGTGCCAGCAGCTTAGAGGGGGTGCGGGGCTCCTACGAGCAGTACTTC
TRBJ2-1 | . | TRBV7-2 | few | 16 | CASSPAAGGSYNEQFF | TGTGCCAGCAGCCCAGCTGCCGGTGGTTCCTACAATGAGCAGTTCTTC
TRBJ2-3 | . | TRBV27 | many | 16 | CASSPLVGADTDTQYF | TGTGCCAGCAGTCCGCTAGTGGGAGCGGATACAGATACGCAGTATTTT
TRBJ1-2 | TRBD1 | TRBV4-3 | . | 16 | CASSQDLGQVARGYTF | TGCGCCAGCAGCCAAGATCTAGGACAGGTCGCTCGGGGCTACACCTTC
TRBJ2-5 | . | TRBV20-1 | many | 14 | CSARGVRESETQYF | TGCAGTGCACGGGGTGTAAGGGAGTCAGAGACCCAGTACTTC
TRBJ2-3 | TRBD1 | TRBV20-1 | few | 14 | CSAGRQGASDTQYF | TGCAGTGCTGGACGACAGGGGGCTTCAGATACGCAGTATTTT
TRBJ2-1 | . | TRBV9 | . | 14 | CASSVGGADNEQFF | TGTGCCAGCAGCGTAGGGGGGGCCGACAATGAGCAGTTCTTC
TRBJ2-2 | TRBD2 | TRBV6-1 | many | 15 | CASSQAGEGTGELFF | TGTGCCAGTAGTCAAGCGGGGGAGGGCACCGGGGAGCTGTTTTTT
TRBJ1-5 | . | TRBV28 | . | 14 | CASSFPTSNQPQHF | TGTGCCAGCAGTTTCCCGACTAGCAATCAGCCCCAGCATTTT
TRBJ2-5 | TRBD2 | TRBV24-1 | few | 12 | CATSSGGETQYF | TGTGCCACCAGCTCGGGAGGGGAGACCCAGTACTTC
TRBJ2-5 | TRBD1 | TRBV20-1 | few | 14 | CSAGAARGRETQYF | TGCAGTGCTGGGGCGGCCAGGGGGCGGGAGACCCAGTACTTC
TRBJ2-7 | . | TRBV10-3 | few | 12 | CAISGLQGEQYF | TGTGCCATCAGTGGCCTCCAGGGAGAGCAGTACTTC
TRBJ2-2 | . | TRBV10-3 | . | 13 | CAIGNRAPGELFF | TGTGCCATCGGGAACAGGGCACCCGGGGAGCTGTTTTTT
TRBJ1-5 | TRBD1 | TRBV27 | many | 16 | CASSAAGQGKGQPQHF | TGTGCCAGCAGCGCGGCGGGACAGGGGAAAGGTCAGCCCCAGCATTTT
TRBJ2-6 | . | TRBV4-2 | . | 21 | CASSQERVVGAMSSGANVLTF | TGTGCCAGCAGCCAAGAGAGGGTAGTGGGGGCGATGAGCTCTGGGGCCAACGTCCTGACTTTC